The 12 T cell receptor beta chains reported below all come from one sample, sequenced in a study of blood T cell repertoires in COVID-19. Generated by immunoSEQ multiplex PCR, the TCRdb table keeps only in-frame clones and is missing some. The sample holds approximately 170,000 clones, roughly 70% seen once. Source material: peripheral blood. Every receptor here comes from a woman older than 75 with acute or convalescent COVID-19.

The J gene is TRBJ2-5, the V gene TRBV7-3, with no clear D. V gave up 2 bases and J gave up 1 base, with 8 bases separating them. Germline lookup yields CDR1 SGHTA and CDR2 FQGTGA. The length of the CDR3 is 14 residues. CDR3 sequence reads: CASSLDPGQETQYF. CDR3 DNA sequence: TGTGCCAGCAGCTTAGATCCCGGCCAAGAGACCCAGTACTTC.

The rearrangement uses TRBV4-1 and TRBJ2-4; TRBD1 agrees at 8 bases. V lost 4 bases and J lost 2; bases outside the gene matches: 10. CDR3 length: 17 residues. From germline, CDR1 is MGHRA and CDR2 YSYEKL. The CDR3 loop reads CASSLIGQGATKNIQYF. The CDR3 DNA follows: TGCGCCAGCAGCCTCATAGGACAGGGCGCGACCAAAAACATTCAGTACTTC.

This clone has just a few counts. This chain joins TRBV30 and TRBJ2-7; D perhaps matches TRBD2 (7 bases). Germline CDR1 and CDR2: GTSNPN and SVGIG (reference sequence). V gave up 6 bases and J gave up 6 bases, with 12 bases separating them. The length of the CDR3 is 11 residues. The CDR3 DNA follows: TGTGCCTGTGGACGGGGGGCCGAGCAGTACTTC. Its protein product is CACGRGAEQYF.

This clone was seen many times. The CDR3 reads CASSVRDSKFF. The CDR3 DNA reads as TGTGCCAGCAGTGTCCGGGACTCTAAGTTCTTC. The chain links TRBV27 to TRBJ2-1, with D perhaps matching TRBD2 (6 bases). The length of the CDR3 is 11 residues. Looked up from germline, CDR1 is MNHEY and CDR2 is SMNVEV (reference sequence). V lost 5 bases, J lost 14 bases, and 13 bases lay in between.

The genes are TRBV11-2 and TRBJ1-6, with D tentatively TRBD1 (6 bases). The CDR3 is 17 residues long. Trimming shortened V by 5 bases and J by 9 bases, and 23 bases separated the two germline ends. Germline assignment: CDR1 SGHAT and CDR2 FQNNGV. In DNA form, the CDR3 reads TGTGCCAGCAGCGCAGCCCTAGTACAGGGTTCGGGTTCACCCCTCCACTTT. Translation: CASSAALVQGSGSPLHF.

The gene calls are TRBV4-2 and TRBJ2-3; 7 bases are shared with TRBD2. V trimming: 3 bases; J trimming: 6 bases; junction bases outside the gene matches: 15. The V gene's germline CDR1 is LGHNA and CDR2 YNFKEQ. The length of the CDR3 is 17 residues. The CDR3 DNA reads as TGTGCCAGCAGCCACTCTGCGGCTAGCGGTGCATGGGATACGCAGTATTTT. It yields the protein CASSHSAASGAWDTQYF.

There are a few counts of this clone. V is TRBV28 and J is TRBJ1-6; weak D call: TRBD1 (5 bases). CDR1 and CDR2 (germline): MDHEN, SYDVKM. The CDR3 is made up of 15 amino acids. V was cut by 8 bases and J by 7 bases, with 18 bases left in between. CDR3 coding DNA: TGTGCCAGCCGCTCCCCTGGGGCTCCAAATTCACCCCTCCACTTT. Its protein product is CASRSPGAPNSPLHF.

The rearrangement uses TRBV3-1 (or the pseudogene TRBV3-2) and TRBJ1-1; no reliable D call. Germline V gene sequence: CDR1 LGHDT, CDR2 YNNKEL (reference sequence). The CDR3 loop spans 17 amino acids. Trimming left V 2 bases short and J 3 bases short, with 19 bases between. CDR3 loop: CASSQSLLGAGDTEAFF. CDR3 nucleotide sequence: TGTGCCAGCAGCCAATCCCTATTGGGCGCCGGGGACACTGAAGCTTTCTTT.

The genes are TRBV4-2 and TRBJ2-7; 8 bases are a match to TRBD2. V lost 0 bases, J lost 4 bases, and 8 bases stayed unmatched. Germline V CDR1 and CDR2: LGHNA, YNFKEQ. This CDR3 comprises 16 residues. The CDR3 region is CASSQDRSGSRYEQYF. The CDR3 bases are TGTGCCAGCAGCCAAGATCGGAGCGGGAGTCGATACGAGCAGTACTTC.

The chain joins TRBV11-2 to TRBJ1-5; D is perhaps TRBD1 (5 bases). V dropped 1 base and J dropped 6 bases, with 13 bases sitting between them. CDR3 length: 15 residues. Germline V gene sequence: CDR1 SGHAT, CDR2 FQNNGV. CDR3 in DNA: TGTGCCAGCAGCTTAGTGGGGGAAGCGGGTCAGCCCCAGCATTTT. Encoded protein: CASSLVGEAGQPQHF.

The rearrangement joins TRBV6-1 to TRBJ2-5; 10 nucleotides agree with TRBD2. The V segment lost 2 bases and the J segment 4 bases; nucleotides outside the gene matches: 7. The CDR3 extends over 16 amino acids. Germline loops: CDR1 MNHNS, CDR2 SASEGT. The CDR3 DNA sequence: TGTGCCAGCAGTGAAAGGGCTTTAGCGGGAGGAGAGACCCAGTACTTC. Amino acid sequence: CASSERALAGGETQYF.

The J gene is TRBJ2-7, the V gene TRBV5-4; possible D gene TRBD2, 6 bases. Germline V lookup: CDR1 SGHNT, CDR2 YYREEE (reference sequence). Deletions cut 0 bases from V and 0 bases from J, with 10 bases between. The CDR3 runs 15 residues. The CDR3 sequence: CASSLAGVSSYEQYF. The CDR3 DNA is TGTGCCAGCAGCTTGGCGGGGGTCAGCTCCTACGAGCAGTACTTC.